This is a list of T cell receptor beta chains from one sample in a study of molecular identifiers for immune sequencing clone quantification. TCRdb ran MiXCR on the PCR reads and lists one entry per CDR3 protein. The sample shows about 330,000 distinct CDR3 sequences, 24% of them seen only once. The sequenced material came from naive CD8+ T cells from blood, with Jurkat cell RNA spiked in. The receptors were sampled from a human donor in good health. Some libraries in this study had Jurkat cell RNA spiked in. The CDR3 runs from the conserved cysteine through the conserved F or W. A D gene is named only where the DNA matches it firmly. Only part of the rows carry a size: once, few, many, or a class if the clone is expanded.

d_gene: .; len: 13; j_gene: TRBJ1-1; v_gene: TRBV4-2; abundance: many; CDR3nt: TGTGCCAGCAGCTCGTCAAGCAGTGCAGAAGCTTTCTTT; CDR3aa: CASSSSSSAEAFF
d_gene: TRBD1; len: 16; j_gene: TRBJ2-1; v_gene: TRBV5-1; abundance: many; CDR3nt: TGCGCCAGCAGCCAGGGACAGGGTTTAAAGGGGAATGAGCAGTTCTTC; CDR3aa: CASSQGQGLKGNEQFF
d_gene: TRBD1; len: 16; j_gene: TRBJ2-2; v_gene: TRBV7-9; abundance: .; CDR3nt: TGTGCCAGCAGCCCGAGACAGGGCGCGAACACCGGGGAGCTGTTTTTT; CDR3aa: CASSPRQGANTGELFF
d_gene: .; len: 14; j_gene: TRBJ2-1; v_gene: TRBV25-1; abundance: once; CDR3nt: TGTGCCAGCAAGAGGAGGGCCTCCTACAATGAGCAGTTCTTC; CDR3aa: CASKRRASYNEQFF
d_gene: .; len: 15; j_gene: TRBJ2-2; v_gene: TRBV9; abundance: .; CDR3nt: TGTGCCAGCAGCCGGAGGACCGGGAACACCGGGGAGCTGTTTTTT; CDR3aa: CASSRRTGNTGELFF
d_gene: .; len: 11; j_gene: TRBJ2-5; v_gene: TRBV12-3/TRBV12-4; abundance: .; CDR3nt: TGTGCCAGCAGGACCCAAGGGACCCAGTACTTC; CDR3aa: CASRTQGTQYF
d_gene: .; len: 14; j_gene: TRBJ2-5; v_gene: TRBV28; abundance: .; CDR3nt: TGTGCCAGCAGTTTCAGACTGCCCCAAGAGACCCAGTACTTC; CDR3aa: CASSFRLPQETQYF
d_gene: TRBD1; len: 13; j_gene: TRBJ2-7; v_gene: TRBV6-2/TRBV6-3; abundance: once; CDR3nt: TGTGCCAGCAGTTTCGGACAGGGCCACGAGCAGTACTTC; CDR3aa: CASSFGQGHEQYF
d_gene: TRBD2; len: 16; j_gene: TRBJ2-3; v_gene: TRBV11-2; abundance: many; CDR3nt: TGTGCCAGCAGCTTCGAAGGACTAGCGGGATCAGATACGCAGTATTTT; CDR3aa: CASSFEGLAGSDTQYF
d_gene: .; len: 14; j_gene: TRBJ1-1; v_gene: TRBV12-5; abundance: many; CDR3nt: TGTGCTAGTGGTCTATCTTTACGGGTTGCTGAAGCTTTCTTT; CDR3aa: CASGLSLRVAEAFF
d_gene: .; len: 13; j_gene: TRBJ2-7; v_gene: TRBV5-1; abundance: many; CDR3nt: TGCGCCAGCAGCTCCCTCAATGCGGTCGAGCAGTACTTC; CDR3aa: CASSSLNAVEQYF
d_gene: TRBD1; len: 16; j_gene: TRBJ2-3; v_gene: TRBV7-9; abundance: many; CDR3nt: TGTGCCAGCAGCTTCCGACAGGGGGCAAGGGCAGATACGCAGTATTTT; CDR3aa: CASSFRQGARADTQYF
d_gene: .; len: 15; j_gene: TRBJ2-5; v_gene: TRBV6-5; abundance: few; CDR3nt: TGTGCCAGCAGTTCAGGCGGGACAGTTCAAGAGACCCAGTACTTC; CDR3aa: CASSSGGTVQETQYF
d_gene: .; len: 14; j_gene: TRBJ1-5; v_gene: TRBV14; abundance: .; CDR3nt: TGTGCCAGCAGCCAAGAGGGGTACAATCAGCCCCAGCATTTT; CDR3aa: CASSQEGYNQPQHF